Shown below are 25 T cell receptor beta chains from a single sample sequenced in a study of blood T cell repertoires in COVID-19. Sequencing used immunoSEQ multiplex PCR; TCRdb keeps in-frame clones, though not all of them. This sample carries about 180,000 clones, roughly four fifths of them seen once, and the ten largest clones take over 6%. Sequenced material: peripheral blood. The receptors here all came from a woman in her 70s with COVID-19, enrolled during active disease.

V is TRBV28 and J is TRBJ2-3; 8 bases agree with TRBD2. Germline loops: CDR1 MDHEN, CDR2 SYDVKM. V shed 5 bases and J 6 bases; nucleotides not matched to a gene: 10. The CDR3 contains 15 residues. The DNA of the CDR3 is TGTGCCAGCAGTGGAGCGGGAGACGCGAAGGATACGCAGTATTTT. Amino acid sequence: CASSGAGDAKDTQYF.

This clone was detected only once. The rearrangement uses TRBV18 and TRBJ1-2; 8 bases line up with TRBD1. The CDR3 has 13 residues. The germline CDR1 and CDR2 sequences are KGHSH and LQKENI. With 4 bases clipped from V and 7 bases from J, the junction kept 5 bases outside the gene matches. CDR3 nucleotides: TGTGCCAGCTCACTACAGGGGGATTCTGGCTACACCTTC. Amino acid sequence: CASSLQGDSGYTF. The complete variable domain, with remaining parts taken from reference TRBV18 and TRBJ1-2, reads NAGVMQNPRHLVRRRGQEARLRCSPMKGHSHVYWYRQLPEEGLKFMVYLQKENIIDESGMPKERFSAEFPKEGPSILRIQQVVRGDSAAYFCASSLQGDSGYTFGSGTRLTVV.

The chain carries TRBV6-5 and TRBJ1-1, with 7 positions matching TRBD1. The germline V gene encodes CDR1 MNHEY and CDR2 SVGAGI. The V gene end was trimmed by 4 bases and the J gene end by 1 base; junction bases not matched to a gene: 6. CDR3 length equals 15 residues. The DNA for the CDR3 is TGTGCCAGCAGTTCGTCGACAGGGCGGAACACTGAAGCTTTCTTT. Translated: CASSSSTGRNTEAFF.

The rearrangement joins TRBV5-1 to TRBJ1-2; 9 bases are a match to TRBD1. Germline V gives CDR1 SGHRS, CDR2 YFSETQ. The CDR3 loop spans 13 amino acids. J was trimmed by 4 bases and V by 3 bases; bases with no gene match: 1. The CDR3 protein is CASSSDRGYGYTF. The CDR3 DNA reads as TGCGCCAGCAGCTCGGACAGGGGCTATGGCTACACCTTC.

The rearrangement links TRBV4-3 to TRBJ2-7, with D tentatively TRBD2 (5 bases). The CDR3 sequence is 15 residues long. The germline V gene has CDR1 LGHNA and CDR2 YSLEER. Trimming shortened V by 4 bases and J by 2 bases, and 15 bases separated the two germline ends. CDR3 amino acids: CASSREVSGTYEQYF. CDR3 bases: TGCGCCAGCAGCCGAGAGGTGAGCGGCACCTACGAGCAGTACTTC.

The V gene is TRBV10-1, the J gene TRBJ2-7; possibly TRBD2 for D (5 bases). The CDR3 spans 13 residues. CDR1 WNHNN and CDR2 SYGVQD come from the germline V gene (reference sequence). Trimming removed 0 bases at V and 6 bases at J, with 9 bases between. CDR3 amino acids: CASSESYRGEQYF. Here the CDR3 DNA reads TGCGCCAGCAGTGAGTCATACCGGGGCGAGCAGTACTTC.

V is TRBV6-5 and J is TRBJ2-7, with 7 bases matching TRBD1. From germline, CDR1 is MNHEY and CDR2 SVGAGI. The CDR3 contains 15 residues. With V trimmed by 5 bases and J by 1 base, 8 bases remained unmatched. The CDR3 reads CASSKQGWSSYEQYF. CDR3 nucleotides: TGTGCCAGCAGTAAACAGGGGTGGAGTTCCTACGAGCAGTACTTC.

There are a few counts of this clone. The V call is TRBV27, the J call TRBJ1-5; no definite D call. Trimming shortened V by 1 base and J by 9 bases, and 13 bases separated the two germline ends. The length of the CDR3 is 14 residues. Germline assignment: CDR1 MNHEY and CDR2 SMNVEV (reference sequence). DNA of the CDR3: TGTGCCAGCAGTTTATTGCCAGGCCCAAGGCCCCAGCATTTT. Amino acids: CASSLLPGPRPQHF.

The chain is built from TRBV18 and TRBJ1-5, with D tentatively TRBD1 (5 bases). The CDR3 loop spans 16 amino acids. V was cut by 4 bases and J by 1 base, with 14 bases left in between. Germline V gene sequence: CDR1 KGHSH, CDR2 LQKENI. The CDR3 coding sequence is TGTGCCAGCTCACTGCTGGGACGGGAGAGCAATCAGCCCCAGCATTTT. Its protein is CASSLLGRESNQPQHF.

The V call is TRBV6-2 or TRBV6-3, the J call TRBJ1-1; D is ambiguous. Germline V gene sequence: CDR1 MNHEY, CDR2 SVGEGT. This CDR3 is built from 12 residues. V was trimmed by 6 bases and J by 8 bases, leaving 13 bases between them. Written as DNA, the CDR3 is TGTGCCAGCAGCAGAGCGGTCAGGGAAGCTTTCTTT. Translated: CASSRAVREAFF.

The genes are TRBV5-1 and TRBJ2-2; TRBD2 aligns across 13 bases. Germline CDR1 reads SGHRS; CDR2 reads YFSETQ. The CDR3 has 16 residues. V lost 2 bases and J lost 7; bases outside the gene matches: 5. For the CDR3, the DNA is TGCGCCAGCAGCTTCGGGACTAGCGGGATCCACGGGGAGCTGTTTTTT. It translates to CASSFGTSGIHGELFF.

This chain joins TRBV28 and TRBJ1-2; unclear D gene. The CDR3 covers 15 residues. Germline CDR1 and CDR2: MDHEN and SYDVKM. V was cut by 5 bases and J by 6 bases, with 19 bases left in between. CDR3 residues: CASSTTTYRRNGYTF. The CDR3 nucleotides read TGTGCCAGCAGTACCACGACGTATAGGCGGAATGGCTACACCTTC.

This sequence joins TRBV28 and TRBJ2-7; tentative D call: TRBD1 (6 bases). This CDR3 spans 14 amino acids. Trimming took 5 bases from V and 3 from J, leaving 14 bases between them. The V gene's germline CDR1 is MDHEN and CDR2 SYDVKM. CDR3 loop: CASSGQGQGYEQYF. For the CDR3, the DNA is TGTGCCAGCAGTGGGCAGGGGCAAGGCTACGAGCAGTACTTC.

This sequence joins TRBV7-2 and TRBJ2-5; D remains unclear. Germline lookup yields CDR1 SGHTA and CDR2 FQGNSA. Trimming shortened V by 1 base and J by 5 bases, and 5 bases separated the two germline ends. The CDR3 has 12 amino acids. The CDR3 DNA reads TGTGCCAGCAGCTTAGTTCAGGAGACCCAGTACTTC. It translates to CASSLVQETQYF.

The chain carries TRBV6-2 or TRBV6-3 and TRBJ2-5; 7 bases align to TRBD2. The ends lost 5 bases at V and 6 bases at J; junction bases unmatched: 27. Looked up from germline, CDR1 is MNHEY and CDR2 is SVGEGT. The length of the CDR3 is 20 residues. Written as DNA, the CDR3 is TGTGCCAGCAGTCCGGTTACGAACCCTCTCTCGCGGGAGCCACCGAAGACCCAGTACTTC. Protein: CASSPVTNPLSREPPKTQYF.

J is TRBJ1-1 and V is TRBV5-4, with D possibly being TRBD1 (5 bases). There are 15 residues in the CDR3. V dropped 2 bases and J dropped 1 base, with 12 bases sitting between them. Looked up from germline, CDR1 is SGHNT and CDR2 is YYREEE (reference sequence). The DNA of the CDR3 is TGTGCCAGCAGCTTACCCGGGACTCCGAACACTGAAGCTTTCTTT. Translated, it gives CASSLPGTPNTEAFF.

The V call is TRBV6-1, the J call TRBJ1-3; D unresolved. The V gene lost 4 bases and the J gene lost 3 bases, with 16 bases spanning the gap. Germline V gives CDR1 MNHNS, CDR2 SASEGT. CDR3 length: 16 amino acids. This chain's CDR3 is CASSVEGAGSGNTIYF. The CDR3 DNA reads TGTGCCAGCAGTGTGGAGGGCGCGGGCAGTGGAAACACCATATATTTT.

V usage is TRBV5-1 and J usage is TRBJ2-1, with 14 bases fitting TRBD2. With 3 bases clipped from V and 3 bases from J, the junction kept 2 bases outside the gene matches. CDR1 SGHRS and CDR2 YFSETQ come from the germline V gene. There are 16 residues in the CDR3. Here the CDR3 DNA reads TGCGCCAGCAGCTCCGGGACTAGCGGGAGCTACAATGAGCAGTTCTTC. Amino acids: CASSSGTSGSYNEQFF.

This clone appeared once. In DNA form, the CDR3 reads TGTGCCAGCAGCCAAGGAGGTATCGGACAGGGAGCCAATCAGCCCCAGCATTTT. Translated, it gives CASSQGGIGQGANQPQHF. The J gene is TRBJ1-5, the V gene TRBV3-1 (or the pseudogene TRBV3-2); TRBD1 matches 8 bases. The ends lost 1 base at V and 3 bases at J; junction bases unmatched: 11. In germline, CDR1 is LGHDT, CDR2 YNNKEL (reference sequence). The CDR3 extends over 18 amino acids.

This chain uses TRBV28 with TRBJ1-5; maybe TRBD1 (5 bases). The CDR3 is made up of 14 amino acids. The germline V gene encodes CDR1 MDHEN and CDR2 SYDVKM. Trimming removed 5 bases from V and 5 bases from J, with 13 bases in between. The CDR3 coding sequence is TGTGCCAGCAGTGGCAGGGAGGGATATCAGCCCCAGCATTTT. Its translation: CASSGREGYQPQHF. The full variable domain, rest sourced from reference TRBV28 and TRBJ1-5, is DVKVTQSSRYLVKRTGEKVFLECVQDMDHENMFWYRQDPGLGLRLIYFSYDVKMKEKGDIPEGYSVSREKKERFSLILESASTNQTSMYLCASSGREGYQPQHFGDGTRLSIL.

This clone is a singleton in its sample. The gene calls are TRBV28 and TRBJ1-1; 7 bases agree with TRBD1. The V and J ends lost 3 bases and 8 bases, in that order; junction bases with no gene match: 3. Germline V gene lookup returns CDR1 MDHEN and CDR2 SYDVKM. CDR3 length equals 12 residues. The CDR3, as DNA: TGTGCCAGCAGTTTGGGGACAGAAGAAGCTTTCTTT. Amino acids: CASSLGTEEAFF. Full variable domain (rest looked up from reference TRBV28 and TRBJ1-1): DVKVTQSSRYLVKRTGEKVFLECVQDMDHENMFWYRQDPGLGLRLIYFSYDVKMKEKGDIPEGYSVSREKKERFSLILESASTNQTSMYLCASSLGTEEAFFGQGTRLTVV.

J is TRBJ2-7 and V is TRBV5-6, with TRBD2 as a possible D gene (6 bases). Germline V CDR1 and CDR2: SGHDT, YYEEEE. V was pared by 1 base and J by 5 bases, with 19 bases between. The CDR3 extends over 16 amino acids. The DNA of the CDR3 is TGTGCCAGCAGCTTGAGGGTAATCCGGGAGAGCCACGAGCAGTACTTC. This translates into CASSLRVIRESHEQYF.

The rearrangement joins TRBV19 to TRBJ2-3; D uncertain. From germline, CDR1 is LNHDA and CDR2 SQIVND (reference sequence). The CDR3 loop spans 14 amino acids. The V and J ends lost 4 bases and 2 bases respectively, with 10 bases between them. CDR3 sequence: CASSTLGPTDTQYF. The CDR3 DNA sequence: TGTGCCAGTAGTACCCTTGGGCCCACAGATACGCAGTATTTT.

The rearrangement joins TRBV6-5 to TRBJ2-3, with a possible D match to TRBD1 (5 bases). Germline V lookup: CDR1 MNHEY, CDR2 SVGAGI. The CDR3 is made up of 14 amino acids. V was cut by 8 bases and J by 3 bases, with 15 bases left in between. CDR3 sequence: CASRVGQGTDTQYF. DNA for the CDR3: TGTGCCAGCCGAGTGGGGCAGGGAACAGATACGCAGTATTTT.

The chain recombines TRBV5-1 with TRBJ2-7; 8 bases match TRBD1. Germline CDR1 reads SGHRS; CDR2 reads YFSETQ. V lost 1 base, J lost 5 bases, and 8 bases stayed unmatched. This CDR3 is 15 amino acids long. CDR3 coding DNA: TGCGCCAGCAGCTTGCCCCAAGACAGGGGACACGAGCAGTACTTC. As protein: CASSLPQDRGHEQYF.